Described below is a single TCR beta chain sequence and its context. Antigen unknown. The record originates from a study of cytomegalovirus exposure and HLA in healthy donors. Background on the study: Both the 100 to 150 validation repertoires and the 666 first-cohort repertoires used the same platform, as reported by a later analysis.

Overall study results and limits: Rare TCR sequences predominated, though certain public TCRs were found in many donors. It was reported that the classifier diagnosed cytomegalovirus status with high specificity and sensitivity in both the original and validation cohorts.

Assay used: immunoSEQ multiplex PCR; TCRdb lists only in-frame clones, some missing. The sample lists some 150,000 clones, 88% occurring once. The TCR sequence derives from a woman aged 18-29 years in good health and CMV-seropositive. The specimen sequenced was PBMCs.

CDR3 residues: CASSLTSSSGLKYF. CDR3 coding DNA: TGTGCCAGCAGCTTAACTAGTAGTAGCGGCCTCAAGTACTTC. J is TRBJ2-5 and V is TRBV7-3; D is perhaps TRBD2 (6 bases). V shed 0 bases and J shed 12 bases, with 17 bases lying between them. The CDR3 has 14 amino acids. The germline gives CDR1 SGHTA, CDR2 FQGTGA. The variable domain in full, completed from reference TRBV7-3 and TRBJ2-5, reads GAGVSQTPSNKVTEKGKYVELRCDPISGHTALYWYRQSLGQGPEFLIYFQGTGAADDSGLPNDRFFAVRPEGSVSTLKIQRTERGDSAVYLCASSLTSSSGLKYFGPGTRLLVL.